This T cell receptor beta chain appears in the sequencing data of a study of shared clonotypes between healthy human individuals. Caucasian adults residing in Nashville, Tennessee made up all the donors. Germline CDR1 and CDR2: SEHNR and FQNEAQ (reference sequence). The CDR3 contains 16 residues. The V segment lost 7 bases and the J segment 2 bases; nucleotides outside the gene matches: 12. Study-wide results and limits: Relative to their counterparts shared across all four donors, non-shared clonotypes exhibited diminished generation probabilities. Sampling was confined to blood; repertoires within tissues likely differ.

Note on this clone: Its antigen is as yet unknown.

Only in-frame clones appear in the TCRdb table, and some are missing; sequencing was by immunoSEQ multiplex PCR. The table lists fewer than 850,000 clones, 60% to 80% of them singletons, with around 2% in the top ten. The clonotype comes from a woman in her thirties in good health. Sequencing was carried out using memory CD4+ T cells sorted from blood. Subset defined: CD45RA-negative fraction. The V gene is TRBV7-9, the J gene TRBJ2-3; 7 nucleotides align to TRBD1. In DNA, the CDR3 is TGTGCCAGCATCCCCGGACGGGACAGCTACACAGATACGCAGTATTTT. As protein: CASIPGRDSYTDTQYF.